These T cell receptor beta chains were read from a single sample in a study of long-term antiretroviral therapy in people with HIV. Method: immunoSEQ multiplex PCR; TCRdb's copy keeps in-frame clones and lacks some. The sample holds approximately 35,000 clones; around 94% are singletons and the top ten take roughly 3.9%. Sequenced material: unsorted PBMCs, taken 4.1 years after starting antiretroviral therapy. Receptor source: a woman aged 45-65 years with HIV. Each CDR3 is given with its conserved first and last residue. Fields, in order: D gene, CDR3 length, clone size, J gene, V gene, CDR3 protein, CDR3 DNA. The D gene is left open where the match is weak. Size is stated for part of the rows, as once, few or many counts, or as a class when the clone is expanded.

>NA|13|NA|TRBJ2-2|TRBV5-1
CASSLSSTGELFF
TGCGCCAGCAGCTTGAGCTCGACCGGGGAGCTGTTTTTT
>NA|16|NA|TRBJ2-1|TRBV9
CASNGGVAGIINEQFF
TGTGCCAGCAACGGAGGTGTTGCGGGGATAATCAATGAGCAGTTCTTC
>NA|16|NA|TRBJ1-5|TRBV19
CASSIVYAMGNQPQHF
TGTGCCAGTAGTATCGTATATGCGATGGGCAATCAGCCCCAGCATTTT
>TRBD2|18|NA|TRBJ2-5|TRBV7-9
CASSRASYPGGNQETQYF
TGTGCCAGCAGCCGCGCTAGTTATCCGGGGGGGAACCAAGAGACCCAGTACTTC
>NA|16|few|TRBJ2-5|TRBV9
CASSEREGRVPETQYF
TGTGCCAGCAGCGAGAGGGAAGGTAGGGTCCCAGAGACCCAGTACTTC
>NA|16|once|TRBJ1-5|TRBV2
CASSESQQVSNQPQHF
TGTGCCAGCAGTGAATCCCAACAGGTTAGCAATCAGCCCCAGCATTTT
>NA|16|NA|TRBJ1-5|TRBV19
CASSMREGWSNQPQHF
TGTGCCAGTAGTATGAGGGAGGGTTGGAGCAATCAGCCCCAGCATTTT
>TRBD1|15|NA|TRBJ1-4|TRBV10-3
CASRTGGGGNEKLFF
TGTGCCAGTAGGACAGGCGGAGGGGGAAATGAAAAACTGTTTTTT
>NA|14|NA|TRBJ1-6|TRBV27
CASTRDIGNSPLHF
TGTGCCAGCACCAGGGATATTGGTAATTCACCCCTCCACTTT
>NA|16|NA|TRBJ2-2|TRBV5-1
CASSLEPGRNTGELFF
TGCGCCAGCAGCTTGGAGCCGGGAAGAAACACCGGGGAGCTGTTTTTT
>NA|15|NA|TRBJ1-4|TRBV5-1
CASSLRQPGNEKLFF
TGCGCCAGCAGCCTGAGACAGCCGGGTAATGAAAAACTGTTTTTT
>TRBD1|17|NA|TRBJ1-1|TRBV7-3
CASSLTGRQGFNTEAFF
TGTGCCAGCAGCTTAACGGGAAGACAGGGATTTAACACTGAAGCTTTCTTT
>TRBD1|17|once|TRBJ1-2|TRBV18
CASSPLGQGALPYGYTF
TGTGCCAGCTCACCCCTGGGACAGGGGGCCCTTCCCTATGGCTACACCTTC
>TRBD1|14|once|TRBJ1-2|TRBV6-5
CASSGQGKNYGYTF
TGTGCCAGCAGTGGACAGGGGAAAAACTATGGCTACACCTTC
>TRBD1|13|NA|TRBJ1-1|TRBV29-1
CSVTTGGNAEAFF
TGCAGCGTGACGACAGGGGGGAACGCTGAAGCTTTCTTT
>NA|14|NA|TRBJ2-3|TRBV4-3
CASSQDRRPDTQYF
TGCGCCAGCAGCCAAGATAGACGCCCGGATACGCAGTATTTT
>NA|14|NA|TRBJ1-1|TRBV5-1
CASSFSGGTTEAFF
TGCGCCAGCAGCTTTTCAGGAGGGACCACTGAAGCTTTCTTT
>NA|11|NA|TRBJ2-7|TRBV29-1
CSVQTNYEQYF
TGCAGCGTCCAAACAAACTACGAGCAGTACTTC
>NA|14|NA|TRBJ2-6|TRBV19
CASSILSGANVLTF
TGTGCCAGTAGTATCCTCTCTGGGGCCAACGTCCTGACTTTC
>TRBD1|16|NA|TRBJ1-3|TRBV6-5
CASSYRTGASGNTIYF
TGTGCCAGCAGTTATCGGACAGGGGCCTCTGGAAACACCATATATTTT
>NA|13|NA|TRBJ1-6|TRBV11-2
CASSFSYNSPLHF
TGTGCCAGCAGCTTCTCCTATAATTCACCCCTCCACTTT
>NA|16|NA|TRBJ2-7|TRBV4-2
CASSQEPPTSGYEQYF
TGTGCCAGCAGCCAAGAACCCCCGACCTCGGGCTACGAGCAGTACTTC
>NA|14|NA|TRBJ2-7|TRBV5-1
CASSLAGGRYEQYF
TGCGCCAGCAGCTTGGCCGGGGGGCGATACGAGCAGTACTTC
>NA|15|once|TRBJ1-1|TRBV19
CARTSEDGGRTEAFF
TGTGCCAGAACTAGTGAAGACGGGGGTCGCACTGAAGCTTTCTTT
>NA|15|NA|TRBJ2-1|TRBV7-8
CASSLAWGRGDEQFF
TGTGCCAGCAGCTTAGCGTGGGGCAGGGGGGATGAGCAGTTCTTC
>NA|12|NA|TRBJ1-3|TRBV6-5
CASSYGGNTIYF
TGTGCCAGCAGTTACGGGGGAAACACCATATATTTT
>NA|14|NA|TRBJ2-7|TRBV6-6
CASSYLGRGYEQYF
TGTGCCAGCAGTTACCTCGGCAGGGGCTACGAGCAGTACTTC
>NA|15|NA|TRBJ2-1|TRBV5-6
CASSAPGTPGGEQFF
TGTGCCAGCAGCGCCCCCGGGACTCCGGGCGGTGAGCAGTTCTTC
>NA|14|NA|TRBJ1-2|TRBV18
CASSPRQLYPGYTF
TGTGCCAGCTCACCACGACAGCTCTATCCTGGCTACACCTTC
>TRBD2|13|NA|TRBJ2-3|TRBV7-9
CAGASGDTDTQYF
TGTGCCGGGGCTAGCGGGGATACGGATACGCAGTATTTT
>TRBD1|12|NA|TRBJ1-2|TRBV6-6
CASSDRGYGYTF
TGTGCCAGCAGTGACAGGGGGTATGGCTACACCTTC
>TRBD1|14|NA|TRBJ1-1|TRBV18
CASSPRDSHTEAFF
TGTGCCAGCTCACCGCGGGACAGCCACACTGAAGCTTTCTTT
>NA|14|NA|TRBJ2-5|TRBV7-8
CASSLGTTQETQYF
TGTGCCAGCAGCTTAGGGACTACCCAAGAGACCCAGTACTTC
>NA|14|once|TRBJ2-1|TRBV7-9
CASSLTSQLNEQFF
TGTGCCAGCAGCTTAACCAGTCAGCTAAATGAGCAGTTCTTC
>NA|13|NA|TRBJ2-5|TRBV6-5
CASSFVLSETQYF
TGTGCCAGCAGTTTTGTCCTAAGCGAGACCCAGTACTTC
>NA|15|NA|TRBJ2-3|TRBV6-5
CASSYFLGGSDTQYF
TGTGCCAGCAGTTACTTCCTCGGGGGCTCAGATACGCAGTATTTT
>TRBD1|14|once|TRBJ2-7|TRBV7-8
CASSHGTGKNEQYF
TGTGCCAGCAGCCACGGGACAGGGAAGAACGAGCAGTACTTC
>NA|13|NA|TRBJ2-5|TRBV7-9
CASSLPPIETQYF
TGTGCCAGCAGCTTACCCCCCATAGAGACCCAGTACTTC
>NA|15|NA|TRBJ1-6|TRBV27
CASSGQGPFNSPLHF
TGTGCCAGCAGTGGGCAGGGTCCTTTTAATTCACCCCTCCACTTT
>NA|16|NA|TRBJ1-3|TRBV2
CASRGGKGHSGNTIYF
TGTGCCAGCAGGGGAGGGAAAGGCCACTCTGGAAACACCATATATTTT
>TRBD1|13|NA|TRBJ2-7|TRBV7-2
CASSRGQAYEQYF
TGTGCCAGCAGCCGGGGACAGGCCTACGAGCAGTACTTC
>NA|15|NA|TRBJ2-5|TRBV6-5
CASSFRSEGQETQYF
TGTGCCAGCAGTTTCCGTAGCGAGGGGCAAGAGACCCAGTACTTC
>NA|16|NA|TRBJ2-7|TRBV19
CASSIEASGPLGEQYF
TGTGCCAGTAGTATTGAGGCGAGCGGGCCTCTGGGGGAGCAGTACTTC
>TRBD1|14|NA|TRBJ1-1|TRBV19
CASSLWDRDTEAFF
TGTGCCAGTAGTCTTTGGGACAGGGATACTGAAGCTTTCTTT
>NA|13|once|TRBJ2-5|TRBV27
CASSLGGAETQYF
TGTGCCAGCAGTTTAGGGGGCGCGGAGACCCAGTACTTC
>NA|13|NA|TRBJ1-3|TRBV5-6
CASSLRQRNTIYF
TGTGCCAGCAGCTTGCGACAGCGAAACACCATATATTTT
>NA|13|NA|TRBJ1-2|TRBV2
CASSPYHGYGYTF
TGTGCCAGCAGTCCCTACCATGGCTATGGCTACACCTTC